Listed below are T cell receptor beta chains from one sample, sequenced in a study of neurological immune-mediated disorders. In TCRdb, the 5' RACE reads were re-called with MiXCR into one record per CDR3 protein. The data contain about 48,000 distinct CDR3 sequences, 10% of them seen just once; the ten biggest clones take up around 21%. Specimen: PBMCs. The receptors were sampled from a woman aged 35 to 49 with HTLV-1-associated myelopathy (HAM/TSP). CDR3s include the opening cysteine and the closing phenylalanine or tryptophan. A D gene is named only where the DNA matches it firmly. Not all rows give a size; the values are once, few, many and, for expanded clones, a class.

clone size,J gene,V gene,D gene,CDR3 protein,CDR3 DNA
many,TRBJ2-1,TRBV6-1,NA,CASLERPNEQFF,TGTGCCAGCCTGGAGAGACCTAATGAGCAGTTCTTC
many,TRBJ2-7,TRBV2,NA,CASSPPYSYEQYF,TGTGCCAGCAGCCCCCCATACTCCTACGAGCAGTACTTC
many,TRBJ1-4,TRBV6-1,TRBD1,CASSRRGRGTNEKLFF,TGTGCCAGCAGTCGCAGGGGGCGCGGAACTAATGAAAAACTGTTTTTT
many,TRBJ1-2,TRBV21-1,NA,CASSKRVRVYGYTF,TGTGCCAGCAGCAAAAGGGTCAGGGTCTATGGCTACACCTTC
many,TRBJ2-3,TRBV5-1,NA,CASSLSSDTQYF,TGCGCCAGCAGCTTATCATCAGATACGCAGTATTTT
many,TRBJ1-2,TRBV12-3/TRBV12-4,NA,CASSGEANYGYTF,TGTGCCAGCAGCGGAGAAGCTAACTATGGCTACACCTTC
many,TRBJ2-1,TRBV7-2,NA,CASSSPGDHNEQFF,TGTGCCAGCAGCTCACCGGGAGACCACAATGAGCAGTTCTTC
many,TRBJ2-1,TRBV4-3,TRBD1,CASSQVDRDSSEQFF,TGCGCCAGCAGCCAAGTGGACAGGGATAGTAGTGAGCAGTTCTTC
many,TRBJ2-7,TRBV29-1,NA,CSVERDGYEQYF,TGCAGCGTTGAACGGGACGGTTACGAGCAGTACTTC
NA,TRBJ1-3,TRBV9,NA,CASSRGNTIYF,TGTGCCAGCAGCAGAGGAAACACCATATATTTT
many,TRBJ2-1,TRBV30,NA,CAWSGLWGRVNEQFF,TGTGCCTGGAGTGGACTCTGGGGGCGGGTGAATGAGCAGTTCTTC
many,TRBJ2-5,TRBV29-1,TRBD1,CSVNPGGQETQYF,TGCAGCGTAAACCCAGGGGGCCAAGAGACCCAGTACTTC
many,TRBJ1-1,TRBV18,NA,CASSPEGFRTEAFF,TGTGCCAGCTCACCCGAGGGTTTTCGCACTGAAGCTTTCTTT
medium-sized,TRBJ2-2,TRBV3-1,NA,CASSGQSGELFF,TGTGCCAGCAGCGGTCAGTCCGGGGAGCTGTTTTTT
NA,TRBJ2-4,TRBV29-1,TRBD1,CSVVRQGKNIQYF,TGCAGCGTTGTTCGACAGGGTAAAAACATTCAGTACTTC
NA,TRBJ1-1,TRBV10-3,NA,CAISERHWNTEAFF,TGTGCCATCAGTGAAAGACACTGGAACACTGAAGCTTTCTTT
many,TRBJ2-7,TRBV4-1,NA,CASSQDWPASSYEQYF,TGCGCCAGCAGCCAAGATTGGCCGGCCAGCTCCTACGAGCAGTACTTC
many,TRBJ2-1,TRBV4-1,NA,CASSQPEQVHEQFF,TGCGCCAGCAGCCAACCTGAACAGGTCCATGAGCAGTTCTTC
many,TRBJ2-6,TRBV11-2,NA,CASSLAGLAGANVLTF,TGTGCCAGCAGCTTAGCAGGACTTGCTGGGGCCAACGTCCTGACTTTC
medium-sized,TRBJ1-2,TRBV5-1,TRBD1,CASSSAGDSNYGYTF,TGCGCCAGCAGCTCGGCGGGGGACAGCAACTATGGCTACACCTTC
many,TRBJ1-5,TRBV27,NA,CASSPIPNKYSNQPQHF,TGTGCCAGCAGCCCCATCCCGAACAAGTATAGCAATCAGCCCCAGCATTTT
many,TRBJ1-5,TRBV20-1,NA,CSASSSLGEPQHF,TGCAGTGCTAGTAGTTCTTTGGGGGAGCCCCAGCATTTT
many,TRBJ1-1,TRBV5-1,NA,CASSGTPRGHPSNTEAFF,TGCGCCAGCAGCGGAACCCCCCGTGGGCACCCGAGTAACACTGAAGCTTTCTTT
many,TRBJ2-1,TRBV5-1,NA,CASSQNNEQFF,TGCGCCAGCAGCCAAAACAATGAGCAGTTCTTC
many,TRBJ2-4,TRBV2,NA,CASSEWDRFKAKNIQYF,TGTGCCAGCAGTGAATGGGACCGCTTCAAAGCCAAAAACATTCAGTACTTC
many,TRBJ2-7,TRBV5-6,NA,CASSTQTYEQYF,TGTGCCAGCAGCACGCAGACCTACGAGCAGTACTTC
NA,TRBJ2-1,TRBV28,NA,CASTPLPFQGNNEQFF,TGTGCCAGCACCCCTTTGCCCTTCCAAGGGAACAATGAGCAGTTCTTC
many,TRBJ1-2,TRBV12-3/TRBV12-4,TRBD1,CASSFSTGGAGGYTF,TGTGCCAGCAGTTTCTCAACAGGGGGCGCGGGGGGCTACACCTTC
many,TRBJ2-2,TRBV12-3/TRBV12-4,TRBD2,CASSFPRGGSGGGHTGELFF,TGTGCCAGCAGTTTCCCACGAGGGGGTAGCGGGGGGGGACACACCGGGGAGCTGTTTTTT
many,TRBJ2-7,TRBV7-6,NA,CASSPAQVGYEQYF,TGTGCCAGCAGCCCCGCCCAGGTTGGCTACGAGCAGTACTTC
many,TRBJ2-1,TRBV10-3,TRBD1,CAISWTGNEQFF,TGTGCCATCAGTTGGACAGGGAATGAGCAGTTCTTC
many,TRBJ1-2,TRBV5-6,NA,CASSLAGAYYGYTF,TGTGCCAGCAGCTTGGCAGGGGCGTACTATGGCTACACCTTC
NA,TRBJ2-5,TRBV20-1,NA,CSARDVPGWEQETQYF,TGCAGTGCTAGAGATGTGCCGGGGTGGGAGCAAGAGACCCAGTACTTC
once,TRBJ2-7,TRBV5-5,NA,CASSSVVGGRYEQYF,TGTGCCAGCAGCTCGGTTGTGGGCGGCCGCTACGAGCAGTACTTC
medium-sized,TRBJ2-7,TRBV15,TRBD1,CATSLSGGFYEQYF,TGTGCCACCAGCTTATCAGGGGGCTTCTACGAGCAGTACTTC